A single sample is the source of the 29 T cell receptor beta chains below, sequenced in a study of blood T cell repertoires in COVID-19. TCRdb's copy holds only in-frame clones and misses some; the assay was immunoSEQ multiplex PCR. The sample has approximately 190,000 clones; approximately 84% are singletons. The sequenced material came from PBMCs or T cells enriched from blood (not recorded which). Receptors originate from a man aged 35-49 years who had recovered from COVID-19.

V usage is TRBV5-1 and J usage is TRBJ1-3; 8 bases line up with TRBD1. The CDR3 length is 14 residues. Germline V CDR1 and CDR2: SGHRS, YFSETQ. The trim removed 4 bases at V and 4 bases at J, leaving 4 bases unmatched. The CDR3 bases are TGCGCCAGCAGCCTGACAGGGGTCGGAAACACCATATATTTT. The encoded protein is CASSLTGVGNTIYF.

V is TRBV5-6 and J is TRBJ1-2; D is ambiguous. The CDR3 has 14 amino acids. The ends were cut back, 2 bases at V and 4 bases at J, with 12 bases in the middle. Germline CDR1 SGHDT, CDR2 YYEEEE. The chain's CDR3 is CASSFFEGTYGYTF. The CDR3 bases are TGTGCCAGCAGCTTTTTTGAGGGAACCTATGGCTACACCTTC.

This clone turned up a few times. The chain joins TRBV6-5 to TRBJ1-2; the match to TRBD1 covers 7 bases. This CDR3 spans 15 amino acids. The V gene end was trimmed by 7 bases and the J gene end by 0 bases; junction bases not matched to a gene: 8. Germline V gene lookup returns CDR1 MNHEY and CDR2 SVGAGI. The CDR3 sequence: CASTRQGGSNYGYTF. The CDR3 DNA is TGTGCCAGCACCCGACAGGGTGGTTCTAACTATGGCTACACCTTC.

The chain joins TRBV5-4 to TRBJ2-7, with D maybe TRBD2 (7 bases). Deletions cut 5 bases from V and 2 bases from J, with 17 bases between. The germline V gene encodes CDR1 SGHNT and CDR2 YYREEE (reference sequence). The CDR3 is made up of 15 amino acids. The CDR3 nucleotides read TGTGCCAGCAGATTCTACGGGGGGCCCACCTACGAGCAGTACTTC. Protein sequence: CASRFYGGPTYEQYF.

The chain links TRBV7-2 to TRBJ2-7; 8 nucleotides match TRBD2. The V gene end was trimmed by 1 base and the J gene end by 0 bases; junction bases not matched to a gene: 5. The CDR3 loop spans 16 amino acids. Per germline, CDR1 SGHTA and CDR2 FQGNSA. CDR3 DNA: TGTGCCAGCAGCTTAGTACCAGCGGGGGTCTCCTACGAGCAGTACTTC. The encoded protein is CASSLVPAGVSYEQYF.

The CDR3 DNA is TGTGCCAGCAGCTTCGGGACAGGGGGACGGGGCAATCAGCCCCAGCATTTT. Its protein product is CASSFGTGGRGNQPQHF. The chain joins TRBV5-5 to TRBJ1-5, with 11 positions matching TRBD1. With 2 bases clipped from V and 2 bases from J, the junction kept 6 bases outside the gene matches. CDR1 SGHKS and CDR2 YYEKEE come from the germline V gene (reference sequence). The CDR3 is 17 amino acids.

A few counts support this clone. DNA of the CDR3: TGTGCCAGCAGTTACTCGATTAGCGCCTACACAGATACGCAGTATTTT. Its protein product is CASSYSISAYTDTQYF. The V gene is TRBV6-5, the J gene TRBJ2-3; possible D gene TRBD2, 5 bases. Germline V gene data show CDR1 as MNHEY and CDR2 as SVGAGI. This CDR3 is 16 amino acids long. Trimming took 0 bases from V and 2 from J, leaving 12 bases between them.

The chain combines TRBV6-5 with TRBJ1-2; TRBD1 aligns across 9 bases. Unmatched junction bases numbered 4, after V lost 6 bases and J lost 8 bases. The germline V gene has CDR1 MNHEY and CDR2 SVGAGI. The CDR3 spans 12 residues. As DNA, the CDR3 is TGTGCCAGCAGACAGGGGGCGCGGGGCTACACCTTC. Translation: CASRQGARGYTF.

The V gene is TRBV5-4, the J gene TRBJ2-7; TRBD1 agrees at 10 bases. The CDR3 totals 15 residues. Losses at the gene ends were 4 bases for V and 2 bases for J; bases not matched to a gene: 6. Germline CDR1 reads SGHNT; CDR2 reads YYREEE (reference sequence). The CDR3 bases are TGTGCCAGCAGCCACGGGACAGGGGAGCCCTACGAGCAGTACTTC. This sequence encodes CASSHGTGEPYEQYF.

The chain recombines TRBV23-1 with TRBJ2-7, with 11 bases lining up with TRBD1. Being an ORF, TRBV23-1 has a function that is uncertain. The V gene end was trimmed by 0 bases and the J gene end by 4 bases; junction bases not matched to a gene: 14. This CDR3 contains 19 residues. This CDR3 is CASSQSPGQGGFRCYEQYF. CDR3 bases: TGCGCCAGCAGTCAATCTCCGGGACAGGGGGGTTTTAGGTGTTACGAGCAGTACTTC.

This chain joins TRBV14 and TRBJ2-3; D not resolved. Germline V gene data show CDR1 as SGHDN and CDR2 as FVKESK. V lost 4 bases and J lost 3, with 8 bases in between. The CDR3 has 13 amino acids. The CDR3 protein is CASSPGSTDTQYF. CDR3 sequence (DNA): TGTGCCAGCAGCCCCGGGTCAACAGATACGCAGTATTTT.

The genes are TRBV24-1 and TRBJ1-2, with D possibly matching TRBD1 (6 bases). Trimming shortened V by 3 bases and J by 2 bases, and 9 bases separated the two germline ends. Germline V gene sequence: CDR1 KGHDR, CDR2 SFDVKD. This CDR3 region has 14 residues. CDR3 residues: CATSDPGQNYGYTF. CDR3 nucleotides: TGTGCCACCAGTGATCCGGGACAAAACTATGGCTACACCTTC.

The J gene is TRBJ2-1, the V gene TRBV30, with D possibly being TRBD1 (7 bases). The V gene lost 2 bases and the J gene lost 4 bases, with 15 bases spanning the gap. This CDR3 has 15 residues. Germline assignment: CDR1 GTSNPN and CDR2 SVGIG (reference sequence). DNA for the CDR3: TGTGCCTGGAGTCGCGGGACAGTGGATTACAATGAGCAGTTCTTC. Encoded protein: CAWSRGTVDYNEQFF.

This chain uses TRBV2 with TRBJ1-1, with 10 bases matching TRBD1. Germline V gene lookup returns CDR1 SNHLY and CDR2 FYNNEI. The CDR3 sequence is 15 residues long. After removal of 6 bases from V and 1 base from J, the junction contained 5 bases not matched to a gene. CDR3 in amino acids: CASRSRTGGNTEAFF. The DNA for the CDR3 is TGTGCCAGCAGGTCAAGGACAGGGGGGAACACTGAAGCTTTCTTT.

V and J are TRBV28 and TRBJ1-5; 7 nucleotides agree with TRBD1. Germline V gene sequence: CDR1 MDHEN, CDR2 SYDVKM. CDR3 length: 19 residues. Trimming cost V 4 bases and J 6 bases; bases outside gene matches: 21. The CDR3 DNA reads TGTGCCAGCAGTTCTAGATGGACAGGCCATTTTCCCGTCAGTCAGCCCCAGCATTTT. Residues: CASSSRWTGHFPVSQPQHF.

This chain joins TRBV6-1 and TRBJ1-3, with a possible D match to TRBD1 (6 bases). This CDR3 comprises 17 residues. Germline CDR1 reads MNHNS; CDR2 reads SASEGT. Trimming took off 2 bases at V and 4 bases at J, with 18 bases between the two ends. CDR3 nucleotide sequence: TGTGCCAGCAGTGAACGGTGGCAGGGGAATTCCGGAAACACCATATATTTT. Protein product: CASSERWQGNSGNTIYF.

At least ten counts were recorded for this clone. The V and J genes are TRBV29-1 and TRBJ1-1; D gene uncertain. With 6 bases removed from V and 4 bases from J, the gap between germline ends came to 15 bases. The germline gives CDR1 SQVTM, CDR2 ANQGSEA. The CDR3 totals 13 residues. CDR3 sequence (DNA): TGCAGCGTCGCTGACACGGAGGTCACTGAAGCTTTCTTT. This sequence encodes CSVADTEVTEAFF.

The chain employs TRBV6-5 and TRBJ2-7; the D is unclear. CDR1 MNHEY and CDR2 SVGAGI come from the germline V gene. This CDR3 region has 13 residues. V shed 6 bases and J shed 2 bases, with 11 bases lying between them. The CDR3 nucleotides read TGTGCCAGCAGGAGCGACGGAGCCTACGAGCAGTACTTC. Protein sequence: CASRSDGAYEQYF.

This clone was detected only once. The V call is TRBV6-2 or TRBV6-3, the J call TRBJ1-1, with D maybe TRBD1 (5 bases). V lost 6 bases and J lost 8, with 22 bases in between. CDR1 and CDR2 from the germline V gene are MNHEY and SVGEGT. The CDR3 has 15 residues. In DNA, the CDR3 is TGTGCCAGCAGCTCCCTTGGACACCTTCGAGAGGAAGCTTTCTTT. Protein: CASSSLGHLREEAFF.

The rearrangement links TRBV14 to TRBJ1-1; a weak D match, TRBD1 (5 bases). Germline V gene sequence: CDR1 SGHDN, CDR2 FVKESK. The CDR3 loop spans 16 amino acids. The V end was cut by 2 bases, the J end by 0 bases, with 13 bases between. This CDR3 is CASSQPRQGLNTEAFF. The CDR3 nucleotides are TGTGCCAGCAGCCAACCCCGCCAGGGCTTGAACACTGAAGCTTTCTTT.

The chain uses TRBV28 and TRBJ2-2, with TRBD2 matching over 7 bases. V was clipped by 4 bases and J by 6 bases; unmatched bases: 5. CDR1 is MDHEN, CDR2 SYDVKM, per germline. The CDR3 has 14 amino acids. CDR3 sequence (DNA): TGTGCCAGCAGTTCCGGGGGAGGGTCCGGGGAGCTGTTTTTT. This translates into CASSSGGGSGELFF. Full variable domain (rest looked up from reference TRBV28 and TRBJ2-2): DVKVTQSSRYLVKRTGEKVFLECVQDMDHENMFWYRQDPGLGLRLIYFSYDVKMKEKGDIPEGYSVSREKKERFSLILESASTNQTSMYLCASSSGGGSGELFFGEGSRLTVL.

CDR3 nucleotides: TGTGCCAGTATCCCCGGACAGGGAGGGTATGGCTACACCTTC. It specifies CASIPGQGGYGYTF. This chain joins TRBV19 and TRBJ1-2; 8 bases are a match to TRBD1. Germline V gene data show CDR1 as LNHDA and CDR2 as SQIVND (reference sequence). With V trimmed by 7 bases and J by 5 bases, 9 bases remained unmatched. The CDR3 contains 14 residues.

The chain employs TRBV27 and TRBJ2-7; D is perhaps TRBD1 (6 bases). The CDR3 runs 15 residues. The V gene's germline CDR1 is MNHEY and CDR2 SMNVEV (reference sequence). Between the trimmed V and J ends, which lost 5 bases and 4 bases, there was a span of 18 bases. CDR3 in DNA: TGTGCCAGCAGTCCCTTGGACAGATACCAATACGAGCAGTACTTC. Its protein is CASSPLDRYQYEQYF.

The chain couples TRBV4-3 to TRBJ2-1, with 9 bases lining up with TRBD1. This CDR3 spans 17 amino acids. Germline values: CDR1 LGHNA, CDR2 YSLEER. After removal of 0 bases from V and 4 bases from J, the junction contained 7 bases not matched to a gene. CDR3 sequence: CASSQDADRGIYNEQFF. The CDR3, as DNA: TGCGCCAGCAGCCAAGACGCGGACAGGGGAATTTACAATGAGCAGTTCTTC.

The chain recombines TRBV19 with TRBJ1-5, with TRBD1 matching 9 bases. There are 15 residues in the CDR3. V lost 5 bases and J lost 2; bases outside the gene matches: 4. Per the germline V gene, CDR1 is LNHDA and CDR2 is SQIVND (reference sequence). CDR3 in DNA: TGTGCCAGTAGTGACCGACAGGGGGGCAATCAGCCCCAGCATTTT. Its protein is CASSDRQGGNQPQHF.

DNA for the CDR3: TGCGCCAGCAGTGGACAGGGACGATCCGAGCAGTACTTC. Protein product: CASSGQGRSEQYF. The chain joins TRBV5-1 to TRBJ2-7; TRBD1 matches at 8 bases. Germline V gene data show CDR1 as SGHRS and CDR2 as YFSETQ. The J segment lost 6 bases and the V segment lost 5 bases, leaving 7 bases of the junction unmatched. The CDR3 is 13 amino acids.

This clone was seen only a few times. The chain links TRBV11-2 to TRBJ1-2; possible D gene TRBD1, 6 bases. CDR1 is SGHAT and CDR2 is FQNNGV in the germline V gene. Trimming pared 0 bases from V and 8 bases from J, leaving 13 bases between. The CDR3 length is 14 residues. This chain's CDR3 is CASSLESGVQGYTF. The CDR3 DNA sequence: TGTGCCAGCAGCTTAGAATCAGGGGTTCAGGGCTACACCTTC. Supplemented by reference TRBV11-2 and TRBJ1-2, the full variable domain reads EAGVAQSPRYKIIEKRQSVAFWCNPISGHATLYWYQQILGQGPKLLIQFQNNGVVDDSQLPKDRFSAERLKGVDSTLKIQPAKLEDSAVYLCASSLESGVQGYTFGSGTRLTVV.

V usage is TRBV6-5 and J usage is TRBJ1-4; 8 bases align to TRBD1. This CDR3 has 14 amino acids. V trimming: 7 bases; J trimming: 7 bases; junction bases outside the gene matches: 8. Germline V gene data show CDR1 as MNHEY and CDR2 as SVGAGI. This CDR3 is CASTVGTGGEKLFF. CDR3 bases: TGTGCCAGCACGGTGGGGACAGGTGGTGAAAAACTGTTTTTT.

The CDR3 coding sequence is TGTGCCAGCAGTTCGACAGGGGGGCATGAAAAACTGTTTTTT. Translated: CASSSTGGHEKLFF. The chain has TRBV6-5 and TRBJ1-4; 9 nucleotides match TRBD1. The CDR3 spans 14 residues. Germline values: CDR1 MNHEY, CDR2 SVGAGI. V lost 4 bases and J lost 6; bases outside the gene matches: 3.